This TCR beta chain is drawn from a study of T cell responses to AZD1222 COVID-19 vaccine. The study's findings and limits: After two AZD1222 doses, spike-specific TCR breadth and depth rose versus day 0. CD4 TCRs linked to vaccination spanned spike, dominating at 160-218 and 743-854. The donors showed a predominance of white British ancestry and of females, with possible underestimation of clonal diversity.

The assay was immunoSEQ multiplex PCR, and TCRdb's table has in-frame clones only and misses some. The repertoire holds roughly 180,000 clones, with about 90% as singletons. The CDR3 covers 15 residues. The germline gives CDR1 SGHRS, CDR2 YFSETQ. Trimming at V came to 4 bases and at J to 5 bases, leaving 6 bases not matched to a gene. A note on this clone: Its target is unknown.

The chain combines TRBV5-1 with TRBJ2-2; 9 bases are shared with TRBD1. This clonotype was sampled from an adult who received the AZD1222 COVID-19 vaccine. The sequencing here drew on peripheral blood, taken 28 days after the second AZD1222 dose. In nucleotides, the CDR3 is TGCGCCAGCAGCCTCCCGACAGGGGGGACCGGGGAGCTGTTTTTT. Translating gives CASSLPTGGTGELFF.